This TCR beta chain originates from a study of shared clonotypes between healthy human individuals. Study as a whole: Serving as donors were a couple of women and three men, whose ages spanned 18 to 49.

Per germline, CDR1 SGHDN and CDR2 FVKESK. The CDR3 spans 15 residues. V lost 1 base and J lost 2, with 10 bases in between. Samples underwent the assay at deep level. For unsorted PBMC, approximately 300 ng DNA per replicate equaled 32,000 or so T cell genomes. The protocol was immunoSEQ multiplex PCR, while the TCRdb copy is restricted to in-frame clones and leaves out a portion. There are approximately 470,000 clones in the sample; roughly 80% occur only once, and approximately 12% lies in the top ten. The sample comprised PBMCs. This TCR was sampled from a woman in her forties in good health. Some clones in this sample may be carry-over from other donors' samples. V usage is TRBV14 and J usage is TRBJ2-3, with a weak D call TRBD2 (5 bases). For the CDR3, the DNA is TGTGCCAGCAGCCAAGGTCGGGGAGACACAGATACGCAGTATTTT. It specifies CASSQGRGDTDTQYF. The full variable domain, its missing parts supplied by reference TRBV14 and TRBJ2-3, is EAGVTQFPSHSVIEKGQTVTLRCDPISGHDNLYWYRRVMGKEIKFLLHFVKESKQDESGMPNNRFLAERTGGTYSTLKVQPAELEDSGVYFCASSQGRGDTDTQYFGPGTRLTVL.